These 21 T cell receptor beta chains originate from one sample sequenced in a study of T cells after yellow fever vaccination. Via MiXCR, TCRdb re-called the 5' RACE reads, giving one row per CDR3 protein. Found here are a few hundred thousand distinct CDR3 sequences, roughly 4% of them singletons; the top ten hold approximately 25%. The sequenced sample was PBMCs, obtained 5 days after the yellow fever booster vaccination. The receptors here all came from a man between 18 and 29 years old who received the YFV17D yellow fever vaccine.

The rearrangement uses TRBV29-1 and TRBJ1-1; D uncertain. Germline V gives CDR1 SQVTM, CDR2 ANQGSEA. The V end lost 0 bases, the J end lost 0 bases, and 11 bases lay between the germline ends. CDR3 length: 15 residues. The CDR3 loop is CSVEDLKELNTEAFF. The DNA for the CDR3 is TGCAGCGTTGAAGATCTGAAGGAATTGAACACTGAAGCTTTCTTT.

The V and J genes are TRBV20-1 and TRBJ2-1, with 11 positions matching TRBD2. J lost 7 bases, V lost 5 bases, and 16 bases had no gene match. Germline CDR1 DFQATT, CDR2 SNEGSKA (reference sequence). The CDR3 runs to 17 residues. This CDR3 is CSASEGSGRAGDNEQFF. DNA for the CDR3: TGCAGTGCTTCCGAGGGTAGCGGGAGGGCCGGTGATAATGAGCAGTTCTTC.

This clonotype turned up a few times. CDR3 in DNA: TGTGCCAGCAGCCAAGGAATCGCGGGCCCTTCCAATGAGCAGTTCTTC. This sequence encodes CASSQGIAGPSNEQFF. The chain links TRBV4-2 to TRBJ2-1; D perhaps matches TRBD2 (5 bases). V lost 1 base and J 6 bases, leaving 16 bases between the germline ends. The germline CDR1 and CDR2 sequences are LGHNA and YNFKEQ. This CDR3 has 16 amino acids.

This clonotype was seen more than once but under ten times. The rearrangement links TRBV4-3 to TRBJ2-2, with D possibly matching TRBD1 (5 bases). V was trimmed by 0 bases and J by 5 bases, leaving 16 bases between them. The CDR3 contains 17 residues. Germline V gene lookup returns CDR1 LGHNA and CDR2 YSLEER. The CDR3 DNA is TGCGCCAGCAGCCAAGAAGACAGCTCAAGGGGAACCGGGGAGCTGTTTTTT. It specifies CASSQEDSSRGTGELFF.

This clonotype has only a few counts. The chain employs TRBV12-3 or TRBV12-4 and TRBJ2-5, with TRBD1 matching over 7 bases. The CDR3 is made up of 15 amino acids. Trimming removed 6 bases from V and 4 bases from J; junction bases left unmatched: 11. Here the CDR3 reads CASRPGQAKLETQYF. Here the CDR3 DNA reads TGTGCCAGCAGGCCCGGACAGGCGAAATTAGAGACCCAGTACTTC.

The chain recombines TRBV5-1 with TRBJ1-4; TRBD1 matches 10 bases. Trimming at V came to 3 bases and at J to 12 bases, leaving 11 bases not matched to a gene. The CDR3 loop spans 15 amino acids. Germline V gives CDR1 SGHRS, CDR2 YFSETQ. CDR3 nucleotides: TGCGCCAGCAGCTCCGGGACAGGGGAGTTCGCAGAACTGTTTTTT. This translates into CASSSGTGEFAELFF. Drawing the rest from reference TRBV5-1 and TRBJ1-4, the complete variable domain is KAGVTQTPRYLIKTRGQQVTLSCSPISGHRSVSWYQQTPGQGLQFLFEYFSETQRNKGNFPGRFSGRQFSNSRSEMNVSTLELGDSALYLCASSSGTGEFAELFFGSGTQLSVL.

The V and J genes are TRBV24-1 and TRBJ2-6, with 8 bases fitting TRBD1. This CDR3 contains 20 residues. Trimming took 0 bases from V and 0 from J; bases not matched to a gene: 9. CDR1 KGHDR and CDR2 SFDVKD come from the germline V gene. DNA of the CDR3: TGTGCCACCAGTGATTTGCTTGAGGACAGGGATCACTCTGGGGCCAACGTCCTGACTTTC. Protein sequence: CATSDLLEDRDHSGANVLTF.

This clonotype was observed a handful of times. The chain joins TRBV6-1 to TRBJ1-2; 9 nucleotides align to TRBD1. With 10 bases clipped from V and 4 bases from J, the junction kept 13 bases outside the gene matches. The CDR3 loop spans 15 amino acids. Germline CDR1 and CDR2: MNHNS and SASEGT. For the CDR3, the DNA is TGTGCCACCCACATCTCACAGGGGGCAAGCTATGGCTACACCTTC. Its protein product is CATHISQGASYGYTF.

This clonotype was counted many times. The V gene is TRBV18, the J gene TRBJ2-7; D is unresolved. The V and J ends lost 3 bases and 3 bases respectively, with 12 bases between them. Per germline, CDR1 KGHSH and CDR2 LQKENI. The CDR3 extends over 14 amino acids. For the CDR3, the DNA is TGTGCCAGCTCACCTGAAGGGTTCCACTACGAGCAGTACTTC. Residues: CASSPEGFHYEQYF.

This clonotype was seen a few times. The chain carries TRBV10-3 and TRBJ1-5, with D perhaps TRBD1 (6 bases). This CDR3 comprises 13 residues. V was cut by 7 bases and J by 3 bases, with 10 bases left in between. Germline V lookup: CDR1 ENHRY, CDR2 SYGVKD. CDR3 in DNA: TGTGCCATCAACGGACAGTACAATCAGCCCCAGCATTTT. Amino acids: CAINGQYNQPQHF.

This clonotype occurred a few times. The genes are TRBV29-1 and TRBJ2-3; tentatively, D is TRBD1 (6 bases). Germline V gene sequence: CDR1 SQVTM, CDR2 ANQGSEA. Trimming stripped 8 bases from V and 3 bases from J, with 9 bases between. The CDR3 spans 11 residues. DNA of the CDR3: TGCAGCTTTGGACAGACAGATACGCAGTATTTT. Translated, it gives CSFGQTDTQYF.

At least ten counts were recorded for this clonotype. The chain is built from TRBV7-2 and TRBJ2-1; perhaps TRBD2 as D (5 bases). The germline CDR1 and CDR2 sequences are SGHTA and FQGNSA. V was trimmed by 4 bases and J by 7 bases, leaving 17 bases between them. There are 15 residues in the CDR3. CDR3 amino acids: CASSSSLGRGNEQFF. CDR3 sequence (DNA): TGTGCCAGCAGCTCTTCGTTGGGTCGCGGGAATGAGCAGTTCTTC.

The chain couples TRBV24-1 to TRBJ1-5; 7 bases are shared with TRBD1. Germline V CDR1 and CDR2: KGHDR, SFDVKD. This CDR3 has 14 amino acids. The V segment lost 9 bases and the J segment 4 bases; nucleotides outside the gene matches: 8. CDR3 region: CATPDRAPNQPQHF. CDR3 nucleotide sequence: TGTGCCACCCCTGACAGGGCCCCGAATCAGCCCCAGCATTTT.

This clonotype was observed a handful of times. The chain joins TRBV12-3 or TRBV12-4 to TRBJ1-5; perhaps TRBD1 as D (5 bases). Trimming cost V 3 bases and J 5 bases, with 11 bases left between them. The length of the CDR3 is 14 residues. The CDR3 loop reads CASSFPGGDQPQHF. The DNA of the CDR3 is TGTGCCAGCAGTTTTCCCGGGGGTGATCAGCCCCAGCATTTT.

This clonotype has more than one count but fewer than ten. The chain combines TRBV12-3 or TRBV12-4 with TRBJ2-7, with D perhaps TRBD2 (5 bases). CDR3 length: 15 residues. Trimming cost V 3 bases and J 4 bases, with 16 bases left between them. CDR3 protein: CASSFSSVGGYEQYF. CDR3 coding DNA: TGTGCCAGCAGTTTTAGTTCGGTCGGCGGGTACGAGCAGTACTTC.

This clonotype was counted many times. The V and J genes are TRBV2 and TRBJ1-5; 8 nucleotides agree with TRBD1. The length of the CDR3 is 14 residues. With V trimmed by 6 bases and J by 2 bases, 3 bases remained unmatched. Germline CDR1 and CDR2: SNHLY and FYNNEI. The CDR3 loop is CASRDRVGNQPQHF. In nucleotides, the CDR3 is TGTGCCAGCAGGGACAGGGTCGGCAATCAGCCCCAGCATTTT.

In its sample, this clonotype was seen many times. V and J are TRBV5-5 and TRBJ2-2; D unresolved. This CDR3 contains 16 residues. Deletions cut 0 bases from V and 5 bases from J, with 14 bases between. CDR1 and CDR2 (germline): SGHKS, YYEKEE (reference sequence). CDR3 loop: CASSLGRQILTGELFF. The CDR3 DNA reads TGTGCCAGCAGCTTGGGGCGGCAAATTCTTACCGGGGAGCTGTTTTTT.

This chain links TRBV4-1 with TRBJ2-2; D may correspond to TRBD1 or TRBD2 (6 bases each). The V end was cut by 3 bases, the J end by 6 bases, with 14 bases between. CDR3 size: 15 residues. The germline gives CDR1 MGHRA, CDR2 YSYEKL. The CDR3 DNA is TGCGCCAGCAGCCACAGATGGGGGGCCCCCGGGGAGCTGTTTTTT. Encoded protein: CASSHRWGAPGELFF.

This chain joins TRBV30 and TRBJ2-3, with D possibly being TRBD1 (5 bases). V lost 4 bases to trimming and J lost 7 bases, with 12 bases between them. Per the germline V gene, CDR1 is GTSNPN and CDR2 is SVGIG (reference sequence). The CDR3 covers 12 residues. The CDR3 here is CAWTSDTHTQYF. CDR3 sequence (DNA): TGTGCCTGGACCTCGGACACCCATACGCAGTATTTT.

This clonotype has just a few counts. The chain is built from TRBV7-2 and TRBJ1-6, with TRBD1 as a possible D gene (6 bases). The V end lost 7 bases, the J end lost 3 bases, and 13 bases lay between the germline ends. The CDR3 is 15 residues long. Per the germline V gene, CDR1 is SGHTA and CDR2 is FQGNSA. CDR3 amino acids: CASNTDSHYNSPLHF. The CDR3 DNA reads as TGTGCCAGCAACACGGACAGCCACTATAATTCACCCCTCCACTTT.

The chain employs TRBV7-9 and TRBJ2-7; maybe TRBD1 (6 bases). The CDR3 consists of 14 residues. Germline loops: CDR1 SEHNR, CDR2 FQNEAQ (reference sequence). Trimming left V 5 bases short and J 2 bases short, with 13 bases between. This CDR3 is CASSRTGITYEQYF. The CDR3 region has the DNA TGTGCCAGCAGCCGAACAGGGATTACCTACGAGCAGTACTTC.